The rows below give T cell receptor beta chains drawn from one sample of a study of STAT5B mutations in CD4+ large granular lymphocyte leukemia. Using immunoSEQ multiplex PCR, the repertoire was profiled, and TCRdb retains in-frame clones only, with some absent. This sample has about 4,900 clones, with around 90% found just once. Sequencing was performed on PBMCs. The receptors were sampled from a man aged 35-49 years with CD4+ T-cell large granular lymphocyte leukemia. The CDR3 runs from the conserved cysteine through the conserved F or W. Fields, in order: V gene, clone size, D gene, J gene, CDR3 DNA, CDR3 protein. D genes are given only for firm matches. Rows give clone size only sometimes, using once, few, many, or a class for an expanded clone.

TRBV11-3,-,-,TRBJ2-1,TGTGCCAGCAGCTTTCTCCGGGACAACAATGAGCAGTTCTTC,CASSFLRDNNEQFF
TRBV7-9,-,-,TRBJ2-5,TGTGCCAGCAGCCGGGGGTCCACCTCGGGCAAAGAGACCCAGTACTTC,CASSRGSTSGKETQYF
TRBV7-9,-,TRBD2,TRBJ2-3,TGTGCCAGCAGCTCCGACAGACTAGCCACAGATACGCAGTATTTT,CASSSDRLATDTQYF
TRBV5-1,-,-,TRBJ2-7,TGCGCCAGCAGTCGTGGCGGGCAGAGCTCCTACGAGCAGTACTTC,CASSRGGQSSYEQYF
TRBV6-5,-,-,TRBJ1-6,TGTGCCAGCAGCAGACGGGACGGGAATTCACCCCTCCACTTT,CASSRRDGNSPLHF
TRBV7-2,-,TRBD2,TRBJ2-1,TGTGCCAGCAGCTTATCTATTAGCGGGGGGAACAATGAGCAGTTCTTC,CASSLSISGGNNEQFF
TRBV7-8,-,TRBD2,TRBJ2-3,TGTGCCAGCAGCTTAGACCTAGCGGGGCGCACAGATACGCAGTATTTT,CASSLDLAGRTDTQYF
TRBV4-2,-,TRBD2,TRBJ2-1,TGTGCCAGCAGCCTTCTCTCCTTTAGCGGGAGAGGTAATGAGCAGTTCTTC,CASSLLSFSGRGNEQFF
TRBV4-1,-,-,TRBJ1-3,TGCGCCAGCAGCCAAGGACTACAGACAGGAATCTCTGGAAACACCATATATTTT,CASSQGLQTGISGNTIYF
TRBV10-3,-,-,TRBJ1-5,TGTGCCATCAGTCGGAGGGAAGGGGATCAGCCCCAGCATTTT,CAISRREGDQPQHF
TRBV5-6,-,TRBD1,TRBJ1-2,TGTGCCAGCAGCTTGGTGGGGACAGGACAATCCTATGGCTACACCTTC,CASSLVGTGQSYGYTF
TRBV18,-,-,TRBJ1-2,TGTGCCAGCGCCCCACGGCGGTCGGACCTGGGTGGCTACACCTTC,CASAPRRSDLGGYTF
TRBV28,-,-,TRBJ2-3,TGTGCCAGCACGATTGGGGTTTCCTTAAGCACAGATACGCAGTATTTT,CASTIGVSLSTDTQYF
TRBV7-8,-,-,TRBJ1-5,TGTGCCAGCAGCTCCCTTGTGGATCAGCCCCAGCATTTT,CASSSLVDQPQHF
TRBV10-3,-,-,TRBJ1-6,TGTGCCTCACAGGGTCAAGGCGATTCACCCCTCCACTTT,CASQGQGDSPLHF
TRBV19,-,TRBD1,TRBJ2-3,TGTGCCAGTAGTACCGGACAGGGCTCGGATACGCAGTATTTT,CASSTGQGSDTQYF
TRBV25-1,-,TRBD2,TRBJ2-1,TGTGCCAGCAACGGACTAGCGGGGGGTTACAATGAGCAGTTCTTC,CASNGLAGGYNEQFF
TRBV9,once,-,TRBJ2-3,TGTGCCAGCAGCGTAACCGGGGCCACAGATACGCAGTATTTT,CASSVTGATDTQYF
TRBV2,-,TRBD2,TRBJ2-1,TGTGCCAGCAGCACCGGGGGGGATGAGCAGTTCTTC,CASSTGGDEQFF
TRBV6-5,-,-,TRBJ2-3,TGTGCCAGCAGTTGGACTGGATTAACAGATACGCAGTATTTT,CASSWTGLTDTQYF
TRBV27,-,TRBD2,TRBJ2-1,TGTGCCAGCAGAGGACTAGCGGGGATTATACACAATGAGCAGTTCTTC,CASRGLAGIIHNEQFF
TRBV5-4,-,TRBD1,TRBJ1-2,TGTGCCAGCAGCTTGGGGCAGGGGGGGAACTATGGCTACACCTTC,CASSLGQGGNYGYTF
TRBV19,-,-,TRBJ1-4,TGTGCCAGTAGTACCAGATCAGGGGAAAGGATTGAAAAACTGTTTTTT,CASSTRSGERIEKLFF
TRBV29-1,-,TRBD1,TRBJ2-7,TGCAGCGTTGAACTGGGACAGGGGGCAGGCGAGCAGTACTTC,CSVELGQGAGEQYF
TRBV5-4,-,TRBD2,TRBJ2-2,TGTGCCAGCAGCTTGCTTTCCACTAGCGGGGGGGCCGGCGGGGAGCTGTTTTTT,CASSLLSTSGGAGGELFF
TRBV11-3,-,-,TRBJ2-1,TGTGCCAGCAGCCGGGGGGCTCGCTCCTACAATGAGCAGTTCTTC,CASSRGARSYNEQFF
TRBV4-2,-,TRBD2,TRBJ2-3,TGTGCCAGCAGCCAAGAACTAGCGGGGGGGACAGATACGCAGTATTTT,CASSQELAGGTDTQYF
TRBV2,-,-,TRBJ2-2,TGTGCCAGCAATATCCGGACGGTTTCCGGGGAGCTGTTTTTT,CASNIRTVSGELFF
TRBV20-1,-,-,TRBJ2-7,TGCAGTGCTGGGCAGCTCTACGAGCAGTACTTC,CSAGQLYEQYF